The sample holds one count of the clone carrying this T cell receptor beta chain. The authors extracted at least 5 micrograms of total RNA per sample. It was with a sample-barcoded 5' primer and a J-beta primer mix that a second PCR of roughly 7 to 12 cycles was run. TCRdb processed the 5' RACE reads anew with MiXCR; each CDR3 protein has one entry. The sample records about 570,000 distinct CDR3 sequences, about 27% being singletons. The data derive from a study of blood T cells in healthy people across ages. The CDR3 consists of 13 residues. V lost 0 bases and J lost 5, with 5 bases in between. CDR1 and CDR2 (germline): LGHNT, FRNRAP. The same sample was also used in a study of T cells of mothers and their children.

The origin of this receptor is a boy between 2 and 10 years old in good health. The chain combines TRBV12-5 with TRBJ1-5; the D is unclear. The sample was blood. The CDR3 sequence: CASGLVLDQPQHF. CDR3 bases: TGTGCTAGTGGTTTGGTATTGGATCAGCCCCAGCATTTT.